The rows below give T cell receptor beta chains drawn from one sample of a study of T-cell memory formation after mild COVID-19. One entry per CDR3 protein results from TCRdb running MiXCR on the 5' RACE reads. The table records 50,000 to 75,000 distinct CDR3 sequences, roughly 9.9% of them present only once. The sample consisted of PBMCs or a T cell subset sorted from them (not recorded which). Source of these receptors: a man between 18 and 29 years old who had mild COVID-19 (a few samples of this study predate the infection). Cell type and time point are not known. The CDR3 runs from the conserved cysteine through the conserved F or W. The order of the fields is V gene, clone size, J gene, D gene, CDR3 protein, CDR3 DNA. A D gene is named only where the DNA matches it firmly. Only part of the rows carry a size: once, few, many, or a class if the clone is expanded.

TRBV5-4	.	TRBJ2-1	TRBD1	CASSSGQASYNEQFF	TGTGCCAGCAGCTCCGGACAGGCCTCGTACAATGAGCAGTTCTTC
TRBV20-1	few	TRBJ2-5	TRBD2	CSASIAGGLETQYF	TGCAGTGCTTCAATAGCGGGGGGGCTAGAGACCCAGTACTTC
TRBV6-1	.	TRBJ1-2	.	CASMKVSGDHGYTF	TGTGCCAGCATGAAAGTATCGGGGGACCATGGCTACACCTTC
TRBV7-2	many	TRBJ2-3	.	CASSLQLLGGLTDTQYF	TGTGCCAGCAGCCTGCAGCTTTTGGGCGGTCTCACAGATACGCAGTATTTT
TRBV7-2	.	TRBJ2-7	.	CASSRTPGSLIYEQYF	TGTGCCAGCAGCCGAACCCCCGGATCCTTGATCTACGAGCAGTACTTC
TRBV5-1	few	TRBJ2-2	.	CASTTRGQGDTGELFF	TGCGCCAGCACGACCCGAGGACAAGGGGACACCGGGGAGCTGTTTTTT
TRBV7-9	.	TRBJ2-3	.	CASSHSIQGSDTQYF	TGTGCCAGCAGCCATTCAATCCAGGGATCAGATACGCAGTATTTT
TRBV5-1	many	TRBJ2-3	TRBD1	CASSGGQGAGDTQYF	TGCGCCAGCAGCGGGGGACAGGGGGCCGGAGATACGCAGTATTTT
TRBV6-1	.	TRBJ2-2	.	CASTRGVLPGELFF	TGTGCCAGCACCCGAGGGGTTTTGCCCGGGGAGCTGTTTTTT
TRBV11-2	.	TRBJ1-1	.	CASSFLSRTTEAFF	TGTGCCAGCAGCTTTTTATCGCGGACCACTGAAGCTTTCTTT
TRBV19	.	TRBJ2-5	TRBD2	CASSILAGLETQYF	TGTGCCAGTAGTATCCTAGCGGGGCTAGAGACCCAGTACTTC
TRBV7-2	.	TRBJ1-3	.	CASSPLGVGVADTIYF	TGTGCCAGCAGTCCATTAGGCGTCGGGGTTGCGGACACCATATATTTT
TRBV5-5	few	TRBJ2-7	TRBD1	CASSRTGATYEQYF	TGTGCCAGCAGCCGGACAGGGGCGACCTACGAGCAGTACTTC
TRBV7-9	.	TRBJ2-3	TRBD2	CASTQRGGVLGTQYF	TGTGCCAGCACCCAGCGGGGGGGCGTTTTGGGTACGCAGTATTTT
TRBV5-1	medium-sized	TRBJ2-1	.	CASSQDPGHGYNEQFF	TGCGCCAGCAGCCAGGATCCGGGACATGGGTACAATGAGCAGTTCTTC
TRBV5-4	few	TRBJ2-2	.	CAVTGAELSSPGELFF	TGTGCCGTCACCGGGGCCGAACTTTCCTCCCCCGGGGAGCTGTTTTTT
TRBV24-1	.	TRBJ2-5	.	CATSESGDQETQYF	TGTGCCACCAGTGAGTCCGGGGACCAAGAGACCCAGTACTTC
TRBV20-1	few	TRBJ1-3	.	CSASSGGRGGNTIYF	TGCAGTGCTTCTTCCGGGGGCAGGGGAGGAAACACCATATATTTT
TRBV6-5	few	TRBJ1-4	.	CASSHSAGGEKLFF	TGTGCCAGCAGTCACTCCGCGGGGGGCGAAAAACTGTTTTTT
TRBV20-1	.	TRBJ2-5	.	CSARDMGRQETQYF	TGCAGTGCTAGAGATATGGGTAGACAAGAGACCCAGTACTTC
TRBV5-1	few	TRBJ1-2	.	CASSLEASVNLPYGYTF	TGCGCCAGCAGCTTGGAGGCATCAGTCAACCTACCCTATGGCTACACCTTC
TRBV24-1	few	TRBJ1-1	.	CATSDSSVGGRTEAFF	TGTGCCACCAGTGATTCGTCCGTAGGGGGGCGAACTGAAGCTTTCTTT
TRBV5-1	few	TRBJ2-3	.	CASSLPGANTDTQYF	TGCGCCAGCAGCTTGCCCGGGGCGAACACAGATACGCAGTATTTT